This T cell receptor (beta chain) is from a study of T cell repertoires and Cas9 in healthy adults. For the study at large: Characterization of SpCas9-reactive CD4 and CD8 T cells covered multi-effector potency, cytotoxicity and lineage.

The table came from immunoSEQ multiplex PCR; TCRdb's copy has only in-frame clones and leaves some out. This sample has about 1,400 clones, with around 76% found just once. Germline V gene lookup returns CDR1 KGHSH and CDR2 LQKENI. Trimming stripped 6 bases from V and 5 bases from J, with 17 bases between. The CDR3 has 15 residues. V and J are TRBV18 and TRBJ2-1; D is unresolved. Sequenced sample: SpCas9-reactive Tregs (CD4+, CD25+, CD127-, CD137+, CD154-) from PBMCs; culture status not recorded. This sequence originates from a human donor in good health. The chain's CDR3 is CASSLLGTSNNEQFF. The CDR3 DNA sequence: TGTGCCAGCTCCCTTCTGGGTACGAGTAACAATGAGCAGTTCTTC.